The T cell receptor (beta chain) under discussion was sequenced for a study of tissue T cells after allogeneic stem cell transplantation. Study outcomes and limitations: In patients and mice, blood and spleen missed much of tissue repertoire. Alloreactivity or antigen specificity of tissue TCRs was not determined; some clones might be host cells. Anatomically similar tissues had similar TCR repertoires within each patient.

The germline V gene has CDR1 LGHNA and CDR2 YSYQKL. The V end lost 3 bases, the J end lost 0 bases, and 12 bases lay between the germline ends. The CDR3 loop spans 16 amino acids. About this clone itself: Antigen: not known. The genes and germline here are from mouse. The read finishes 1 residue shy of the CDR3 end, and the germline J gene is used to complete it.

Sequencing of TCRbeta CDR3 at survey depth gave sequences and template counts. Measured with immunoSEQ multiplex PCR; TCRdb has only the in-frame clones, and not every one. The sample holds approximately 20,000 clones, approximately 69% seen once. This receptor was identified in a female BALB/c mouse in good health. The strain bears MHC haplotype H2-d. The sample taken for sequencing was blood. This chain uses TRBV2 with TRBJ1-3, with D possibly TRBD1 on 6 matching bases. The CDR3 region is CASSHPGTNSGNTLYF. The covered CDR3 bases are TGTGCCAGCAGCCATCCCGGGACAAATTCTGGAAATACGCTCTAT. The whole variable domain, filled in from reference TRBV2 and TRBJ1-3, reads DPKIIQKPKYLVAVTGSEKILICEQYLGHNAMYWYRQSAKKPLEFMFSYSYQKLMDNQTASSRFQPQSSKKNHLDLQITALKPDDSATYFCASSHPGTNSGNTLYFGEGSRLIVV.